What follows are 30 T cell receptor beta chains derived from one specimen sequenced in a study of cytomegalovirus exposure and HLA in healthy donors. The PCR was carried out with 60 Vbeta primers and 13 Jbeta primers. Data came from immunoSEQ multiplex PCR; TCRdb stores just in-frame clones and leaves some out. The sample gives 160,000 or so clones, approximately 78% of which show up once; approximately 3.1% is in the top ten. The sequenced material came from PBMCs. The receptors were sampled from a middle-aged woman in good health and CMV-seronegative.

The CDR3 DNA sequence: TGTGCCAGCAGCTTGGTCAGCGGGGCACAAGAGACCCAGTACTTC. Translated, it gives CASSLVSGAQETQYF. V usage is TRBV5-4 and J usage is TRBJ2-5; the match to TRBD2 covers 7 bases. CDR1 is SGHNT, CDR2 YYREEE, per germline (reference sequence). The CDR3 is made up of 15 amino acids. Germline trimming cut 0 bases from V and 2 bases from J; bases unmatched to any gene: 4. The complete variable domain, with remaining parts taken from reference TRBV5-4 and TRBJ2-5, reads ETGVTQSPTHLIKTRGQQVTLRCSSQSGHNTVSWYQQALGQGPQFIFQYYREEENGRGNFPPRFSGLQFPNYSSELNVNALELDDSALYLCASSLVSGAQETQYFGPGTRLLVL.

The chain carries TRBV5-1 and TRBJ2-5; 9 positions agree with TRBD2. Germline V gene lookup returns CDR1 SGHRS and CDR2 YFSETQ. The CDR3 totals 17 residues. V lost 5 bases and J lost 1; bases outside the gene matches: 12. CDR3 sequence: CASRAAGVAGAQETQYF. The CDR3 coding sequence is TGCGCCAGCAGGGCGGCGGGAGTAGCGGGGGCCCAAGAGACCCAGTACTTC. The whole variable domain, remainder taken from reference TRBV5-1 and TRBJ2-5, is KAGVTQTPRYLIKTRGQQVTLSCSPISGHRSVSWYQQTPGQGLQFLFEYFSETQRNKGNFPGRFSGRQFSNSRSEMNVSTLELGDSALYLCASRAAGVAGAQETQYFGPGTRLLVL.

The V call is TRBV2, the J call TRBJ2-7; D unresolved. The germline V and J ends were trimmed by 1 base and 2 bases, with 6 bases remaining between them. This CDR3 contains 13 residues. Germline V gene sequence: CDR1 SNHLY, CDR2 FYNNEI. Written as DNA, the CDR3 is TGTGCCAGCAGTGAAGTCGGTACCTACGAGCAGTACTTC. Translating it yields CASSEVGTYEQYF.

This clone has just a few counts. The rearrangement links TRBV6-1 to TRBJ1-6, with a possible D match to TRBD1 (5 bases). The CDR3 totals 13 residues. With 10 bases removed from V and 5 bases from J, the gap between germline ends came to 12 bases. CDR1 is MNHNS and CDR2 is SASEGT in the germline V gene. The CDR3 DNA is TGTGCCACCATGGGGCAGAATAATTCACCCCTCCACTTT. Translated, it gives CATMGQNNSPLHF.

This chain joins TRBV5-1 and TRBJ1-2, with D unresolved. CDR3 size: 17 residues. V dropped 3 bases and J dropped 0 bases, with 18 bases sitting between them. The V gene's germline CDR1 is SGHRS and CDR2 YFSETQ. DNA for the CDR3: TGCGCCAGCAGCTGGATCGGCTCGGAGTTTACTAACTATGGCTACACCTTC. Residues: CASSWIGSEFTNYGYTF.

The rearrangement uses TRBV5-1 and TRBJ1-1, with D possibly being TRBD1 (6 bases). This CDR3 contains 14 residues. CDR1 and CDR2 (germline): SGHRS, YFSETQ. Trimming removed 3 bases from V and 1 base from J, with 10 bases in between. CDR3: CASSYQGQNTEAFF. CDR3 DNA: TGCGCCAGCAGCTATCAGGGGCAGAACACTGAAGCTTTCTTT.

The V gene is TRBV5-1, the J gene TRBJ1-4, with D tentatively TRBD1 (6 bases). V shed 6 bases and J shed 1 base, with 10 bases lying between them. This CDR3 has 14 residues. Germline lookup yields CDR1 SGHRS and CDR2 YFSETQ. CDR3 protein: CASTQGLTNEKLFF. The CDR3 DNA follows: TGCGCCAGCACCCAGGGGTTAACTAATGAAAAACTGTTTTTT.

The gene calls are TRBV2 and TRBJ2-5; no clear D. V lost 6 bases and J 4 bases, leaving 12 bases between the germline ends. The CDR3 consists of 13 residues. Germline V gene sequence: CDR1 SNHLY, CDR2 FYNNEI. The CDR3 protein is CASSPWLGETQYF. In DNA form, the CDR3 reads TGTGCCAGCAGCCCTTGGCTAGGAGAGACCCAGTACTTC.

This chain links TRBV15 with TRBJ2-1, with TRBD2 identical over 12 bases. J was trimmed by 4 bases and V by 1 base; bases with no gene match: 2. CDR3 length: 16 residues. The germline gives CDR1 LNHNV, CDR2 YYDKDF (reference sequence). The CDR3 DNA sequence: TGTGCCACCAGCAGAGCCGGGACTAGCGGGTACAATGAGCAGTTCTTC. It encodes CATSRAGTSGYNEQFF.

The V call is TRBV5-4, the J call TRBJ2-3; 8 bases are a match to TRBD1. CDR3 size: 17 residues. Germline lookup yields CDR1 SGHNT and CDR2 YYREEE (reference sequence). J was trimmed by 4 bases and V by 1 base; bases with no gene match: 11. Written as DNA, the CDR3 is TGTGCCAGCAGCTTGCCCGGAGCGGCAGGGGGCGCAGATACGCAGTATTTT. As protein: CASSLPGAAGGADTQYF.

The rearrangement uses TRBV5-6 and TRBJ2-7, with TRBD1 matching 7 bases. CDR1 SGHDT and CDR2 YYEEEE come from the germline V gene. J was trimmed by 3 bases and V by 0 bases; bases with no gene match: 6. The length of the CDR3 is 15 residues. The CDR3 loop reads CASSLAGQGDYEQYF. For the CDR3, the DNA is TGTGCCAGCAGCTTGGCGGGTCAGGGGGACTACGAGCAGTACTTC.

This chain connects TRBV19 to TRBJ1-2; D gene ambiguous. The CDR3 covers 14 residues. V gave up 3 bases and J gave up 2 bases, with 10 bases separating them. Germline CDR1 is LNHDA and CDR2 is SQIVND (reference sequence). The CDR3 DNA is TGTGCCAGTAGTATCTCCCACTCAAACTATGGCTACACCTTC. It yields the protein CASSISHSNYGYTF.

The chain combines TRBV27 with TRBJ1-2; TRBD1 might be the D (6 bases). Germline-derived CDR1 and CDR2 are MNHEY and SMNVEV (reference sequence). This CDR3 has 14 amino acids. The ends were cut back, 4 bases at V and 0 bases at J, with 9 bases in the middle. CDR3 coding DNA: TGTGCCAGCAGTTACACAGGGTCTAACTATGGCTACACCTTC. Protein sequence: CASSYTGSNYGYTF.

The genes are TRBV18 and TRBJ1-5; TRBD1 matches 7 bases. Trimming cost V 3 bases and J 6 bases; bases outside gene matches: 5. From germline, CDR1 is KGHSH and CDR2 LQKENI. The CDR3 extends over 14 amino acids. The CDR3 is CASSPSGGGQPQHF. The CDR3 DNA sequence: TGTGCCAGCTCACCTTCAGGGGGTGGTCAGCCCCAGCATTTT.

The CDR3: CASRKGDTGELFF. The CDR3 region has the DNA TGTGCCAGCAGAAAAGGGGACACCGGGGAGCTGTTTTTT. The V and J genes are TRBV6-4 and TRBJ2-2; TRBD1 might be the D (5 bases). The CDR3 spans 13 residues. CDR1 is MRHNA and CDR2 is SNTAGT in the germline V gene. V gave up 6 bases and J gave up 3 bases, with 8 bases separating them.

The V gene is TRBV5-1, the J gene TRBJ1-6, with TRBD1 matching 7 bases. CDR1 SGHRS and CDR2 YFSETQ come from the germline V gene. V lost 0 bases to trimming and J lost 4 bases; unmatched junction nucleotides: 1. The CDR3 covers 15 residues. The CDR3 protein is CASSLGDSYNSPLHF. The CDR3, as DNA: TGCGCCAGCAGCTTGGGGGACAGTTATAATTCACCCCTCCACTTT.

CDR3 bases: TGTGCCAGCAGTCCACAGGGCAGAGCTAACTATGGCTACACCTTC. This gives the protein CASSPQGRANYGYTF. This chain joins TRBV6-5 and TRBJ1-2; the D gene is possibly TRBD1 (6 bases). CDR3 length: 15 residues. Germline values: CDR1 MNHEY, CDR2 SVGAGI. The V end was cut by 5 bases, the J end by 0 bases, with 13 bases between.

The chain has TRBV19 and TRBJ2-1, with 9 nucleotides matching TRBD2. Germline CDR1 and CDR2: LNHDA and SQIVND (reference sequence). The trim removed 3 bases at V and 8 bases at J, leaving 8 bases unmatched. This CDR3 comprises 15 residues. The CDR3 sequence: CASSIQSGGRHEQFF. For the CDR3, the DNA is TGTGCCAGTAGTATCCAAAGCGGGGGGAGGCATGAGCAGTTCTTC.

This clone came up a few times. J is TRBJ2-3 and V is TRBV29-1; 15 positions match TRBD2. From germline, CDR1 is SQVTM and CDR2 ANQGSEA. This CDR3 is 14 amino acids long. Unmatched junction bases numbered 9, after V lost 8 bases and J lost 9 bases. The CDR3 region has the DNA TGCAGCTCCCGGACTAGCGGGGGGGCGGGGACGCAGTATTTT. It yields the protein CSSRTSGGAGTQYF.

The sample holds a few counts of this clone. The V and J genes are TRBV14 and TRBJ2-5, with unresolved D. Germline assignment: CDR1 SGHDN and CDR2 FVKESK. Between the trimmed V and J ends, which lost 1 base and 5 bases, there was a span of 11 bases. The CDR3 has 14 residues. CDR3 sequence reads: CASSQGVLIETQYF. Written as DNA, the CDR3 is TGTGCCAGCAGCCAAGGAGTTTTGATCGAGACCCAGTACTTC.

This rearrangement joins TRBV27 to TRBJ2-7; D is possibly TRBD1 (6 bases). This CDR3 region has 14 residues. Trimming pared 4 bases from V and 0 bases from J, leaving 10 bases between. In germline, CDR1 is MNHEY, CDR2 SMNVEV (reference sequence). The CDR3 DNA sequence: TGTGCCAGCAGTTCCCAGGGGAGCTCCTACGAGCAGTACTTC. This encodes CASSSQGSSYEQYF.

The V and J genes are TRBV19 and TRBJ2-1, with TRBD2 identical over 10 bases. The V gene end was trimmed by 3 bases and the J gene end by 12 bases; junction bases not matched to a gene: 11. The CDR3 has 15 amino acids. CDR1 and CDR2 from the germline V gene are LNHDA and SQIVND (reference sequence). CDR3 nucleotides: TGTGCCAGTAGTATCCTCCTTACTAGCGGGGACGGGCAGTTCTTC. This sequence encodes CASSILLTSGDGQFF.

The chain couples TRBV29-1 to TRBJ2-1; D might be TRBD1 (5 bases). Germline V gives CDR1 SQVTM, CDR2 ANQGSEA. Trimming removed 7 bases from V and 0 bases from J, with 13 bases in between. This CDR3 is built from 14 residues. CDR3 amino acids: CSGMWGRSYNEQFF. CDR3 in DNA: TGCAGCGGGATGTGGGGCCGCTCCTACAATGAGCAGTTCTTC.

V and J are TRBV6-5 and TRBJ2-7; D may be TRBD1 (5 bases). The germline V gene has CDR1 MNHEY and CDR2 SVGAGI. This CDR3 has 14 amino acids. V lost 8 bases and J 4 bases, leaving 18 bases between the germline ends. The CDR3 coding sequence is TGTGCCAGCTACCAGGGAAGTGCGGCTTACGAGCAGTACTTC. This translates into CASYQGSAAYEQYF.

The rearrangement joins TRBV19 to TRBJ2-1, with TRBD2 matching over 10 bases. This CDR3 is 18 amino acids long. The V segment lost 7 bases and the J segment 8 bases; nucleotides outside the gene matches: 20. Germline loops: CDR1 LNHDA, CDR2 SQIVND (reference sequence). This chain's CDR3 is CASTPRSGSERGGHEQFF. CDR3 sequence (DNA): TGTGCCAGTACCCCCCGGTCAGGGAGCGAGCGGGGGGGCCATGAGCAGTTCTTC.

This clone has just a few counts. The chain links TRBV4-1 to TRBJ1-4; D may be TRBD1 (6 bases). The CDR3 has 16 amino acids. V lost 1 base, J lost 6 bases, and 15 bases lay in between. Germline V CDR1 and CDR2: MGHRA, YSYEKL. CDR3 bases: TGCGCCAGCAGCCAAGTTACCGGGACAAGAGATGAAAAACTGTTTTTT. It is translated as CASSQVTGTRDEKLFF.

The chain links TRBV28 to TRBJ1-1, with no clear D. CDR3 length: 15 amino acids. Germline lookup yields CDR1 MDHEN and CDR2 SYDVKM. The V gene lost 7 bases and the J gene lost 4 bases, with 19 bases spanning the gap. The CDR3 sequence: CASINRGMMGTEAFF. The CDR3 DNA reads as TGTGCCAGCATCAACCGCGGGATGATGGGCACTGAAGCTTTCTTT. The full variable domain, its missing parts supplied by reference TRBV28 and TRBJ1-1, is DVKVTQSSRYLVKRTGEKVFLECVQDMDHENMFWYRQDPGLGLRLIYFSYDVKMKEKGDIPEGYSVSREKKERFSLILESASTNQTSMYLCASINRGMMGTEAFFGQGTRLTVV.

V and J are TRBV19 and TRBJ1-1; no clear D gene. From germline, CDR1 is LNHDA and CDR2 SQIVND (reference sequence). CDR3 size: 13 residues. V dropped 3 bases and J dropped 1 base, with 6 bases sitting between them. CDR3 sequence: CASSIQRNTEAFF. CDR3 in DNA: TGTGCCAGTAGTATTCAGCGGAACACTGAAGCTTTCTTT.

This chain uses TRBV5-1 with TRBJ1-3; no clear D. V lost 1 base and J 2 bases, leaving 7 bases between the germline ends. The CDR3 sequence is 14 residues long. Germline values: CDR1 SGHRS, CDR2 YFSETQ. CDR3 sequence reads: CASSLIGAGNTIYF. DNA for the CDR3: TGCGCCAGCAGCTTGATCGGGGCTGGAAACACCATATATTTT.

The chain recombines TRBV4-1 with TRBJ2-7, with TRBD2 matching 11 bases. The CDR3 covers 21 residues. The V gene's germline CDR1 is MGHRA and CDR2 YSYEKL. The trim removed 0 bases at V and 3 bases at J, leaving 19 bases unmatched. As DNA, the CDR3 is TGCGCCAGCAGCCAAGAAAAGCGTAGGTTAACTAGCGGGGGCCGAAACTACGAGCAGTACTTC. The encoded protein is CASSQEKRRLTSGGRNYEQYF.